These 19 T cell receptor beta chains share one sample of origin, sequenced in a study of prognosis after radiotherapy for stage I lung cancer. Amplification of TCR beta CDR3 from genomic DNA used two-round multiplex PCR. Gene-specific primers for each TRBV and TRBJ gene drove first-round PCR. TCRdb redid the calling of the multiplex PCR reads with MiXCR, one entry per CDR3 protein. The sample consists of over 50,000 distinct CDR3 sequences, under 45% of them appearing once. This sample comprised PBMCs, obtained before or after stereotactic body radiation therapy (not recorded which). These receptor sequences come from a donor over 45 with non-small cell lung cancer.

CDR3 amino acids: CASSVSGSLYEQYF. The CDR3 nucleotides read TGTGCCAGCAGTGTGAGCGGGAGTCTGTACGAGCAGTACTTC. The chain is built from TRBV25-1 and TRBJ2-7; TRBD2 matches 8 bases. The CDR3 spans 14 residues. Germline CDR1 and CDR2: MGHDK and SYGVNS. Trimming cost V 4 bases and J 4 bases; bases outside gene matches: 6.

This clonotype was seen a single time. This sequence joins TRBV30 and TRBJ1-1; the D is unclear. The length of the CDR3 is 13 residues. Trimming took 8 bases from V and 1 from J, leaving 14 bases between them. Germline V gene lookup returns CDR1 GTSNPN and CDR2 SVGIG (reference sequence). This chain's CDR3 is CALTAFPNTEAFF. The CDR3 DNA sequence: TGTGCCCTGACGGCCTTTCCGAACACTGAAGCTTTCTTT. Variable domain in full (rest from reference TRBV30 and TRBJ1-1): SQTIHQWPATLVQPVGSPLSLECTVEGTSNPNLYWYRQAAGRGLQLLFYSVGIGQISSEVPQNLSASRPQDRQFILSSKKLLLSDSGFYLCALTAFPNTEAFFGQGTRLTVV.

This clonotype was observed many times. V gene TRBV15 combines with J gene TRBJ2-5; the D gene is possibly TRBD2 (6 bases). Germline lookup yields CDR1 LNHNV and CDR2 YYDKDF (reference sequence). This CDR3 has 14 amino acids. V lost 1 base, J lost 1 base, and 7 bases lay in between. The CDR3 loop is CATSRGGVQETQYF. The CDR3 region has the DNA TGTGCCACCAGCAGAGGGGGGGTCCAAGAGACCCAGTACTTC.

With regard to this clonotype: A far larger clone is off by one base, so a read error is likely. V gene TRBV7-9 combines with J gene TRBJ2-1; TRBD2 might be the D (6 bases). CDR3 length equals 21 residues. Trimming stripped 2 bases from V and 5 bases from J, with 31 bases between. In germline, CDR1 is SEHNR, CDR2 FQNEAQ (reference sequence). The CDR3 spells CASSLKPPPGLLIFGDNEQFF. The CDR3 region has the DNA TGTGCCAGCAGCTTAAAACCCCCCCCGGGACTCCTTATATTCGGAGACAATGAGCAGTTCTTC.

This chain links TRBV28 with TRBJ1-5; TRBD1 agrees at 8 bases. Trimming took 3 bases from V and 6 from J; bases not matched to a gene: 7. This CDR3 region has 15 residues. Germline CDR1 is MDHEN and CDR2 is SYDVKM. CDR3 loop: CASSLRQGYGQPQHF. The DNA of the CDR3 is TGTGCCAGCAGTTTGAGACAGGGGTACGGTCAGCCCCAGCATTTT.

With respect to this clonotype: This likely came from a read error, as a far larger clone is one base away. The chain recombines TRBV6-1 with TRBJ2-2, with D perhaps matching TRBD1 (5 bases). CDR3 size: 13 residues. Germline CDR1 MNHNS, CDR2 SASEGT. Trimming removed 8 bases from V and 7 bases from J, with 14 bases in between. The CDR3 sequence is CASGVTEGGELFF. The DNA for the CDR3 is TGTGCCAGCGGGGTGACAGAAGGCGGGGAGCTGTTTTTT.

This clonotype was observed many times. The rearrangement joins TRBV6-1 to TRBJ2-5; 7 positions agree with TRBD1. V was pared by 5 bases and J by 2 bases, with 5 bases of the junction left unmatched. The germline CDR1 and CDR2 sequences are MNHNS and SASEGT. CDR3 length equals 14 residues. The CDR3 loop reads CASSRTGVQETQYF. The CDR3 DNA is TGTGCCAGCAGTAGAACAGGGGTGCAAGAGACCCAGTACTTC.

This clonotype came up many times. The CDR3 bases are TGTGCCAGCAGTTTCAGGGATAGAGAGACCCAGTACTTC. Protein sequence: CASSFRDRETQYF. This chain uses TRBV12-3 or TRBV12-4 with TRBJ2-5; D possibly corresponds to TRBD1 (5 bases). Trimming removed 3 bases from V and 4 bases from J, with 9 bases in between. CDR3 length: 13 residues.

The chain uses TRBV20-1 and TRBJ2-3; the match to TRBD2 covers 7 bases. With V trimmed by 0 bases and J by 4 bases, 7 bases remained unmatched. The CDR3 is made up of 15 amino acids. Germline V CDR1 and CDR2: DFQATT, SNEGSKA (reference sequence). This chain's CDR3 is CSARDGGGGADTQYF. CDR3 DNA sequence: TGCAGTGCTAGAGATGGGGGGGGAGGGGCAGATACGCAGTATTTT.

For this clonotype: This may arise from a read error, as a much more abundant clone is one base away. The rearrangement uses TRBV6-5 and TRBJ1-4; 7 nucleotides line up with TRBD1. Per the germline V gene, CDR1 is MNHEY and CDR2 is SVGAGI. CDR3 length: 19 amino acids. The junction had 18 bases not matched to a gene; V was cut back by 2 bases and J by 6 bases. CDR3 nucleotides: TGTGCCAGCAGTTACCGGGTACCGAGGGTTGTAGGGGGCCATGAAAAACTGTTTTTT. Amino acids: CASSYRVPRVVGGHEKLFF.

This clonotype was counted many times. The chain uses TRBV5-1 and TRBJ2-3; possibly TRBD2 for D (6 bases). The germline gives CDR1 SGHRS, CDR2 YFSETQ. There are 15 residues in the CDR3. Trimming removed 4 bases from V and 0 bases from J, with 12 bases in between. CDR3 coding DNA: TGCGCCAGCAGCACGACGGGAGCTAGCACAGATACGCAGTATTTT. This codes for CASSTTGASTDTQYF.

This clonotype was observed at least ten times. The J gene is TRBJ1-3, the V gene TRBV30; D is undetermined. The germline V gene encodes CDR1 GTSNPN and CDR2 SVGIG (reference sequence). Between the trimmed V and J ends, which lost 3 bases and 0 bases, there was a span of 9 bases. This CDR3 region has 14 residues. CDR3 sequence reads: CAWRAPGSGNTIYF. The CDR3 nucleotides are TGTGCCTGGAGGGCCCCAGGCTCTGGAAACACCATATATTTT.

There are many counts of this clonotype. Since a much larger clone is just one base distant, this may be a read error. The CDR3 nucleotides are TGCGCCAGCAGCCCGGGACAGGGAGTTATCGGGGGGCTGTTTTTT. Protein sequence: CASSPGQGVIGGLFF. The V gene is TRBV5-1, the J gene TRBJ2-2; TRBD1 matches at 9 bases. Germline CDR1 reads SGHRS; CDR2 reads YFSETQ. This CDR3 contains 15 residues.

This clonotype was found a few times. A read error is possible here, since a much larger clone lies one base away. The CDR3 bases are TGTGCCAGCAGAACCGCAGTGGGCGTCTATGGCTACACCTTC. Translation: CASRTAVGVYGYTF. This chain joins TRBV6-1 and TRBJ1-2; D uncertain. The CDR3 totals 14 residues. V was trimmed by 6 bases and J by 4 bases, leaving 15 bases between them. The germline CDR1 and CDR2 sequences are MNHNS and SASEGT.

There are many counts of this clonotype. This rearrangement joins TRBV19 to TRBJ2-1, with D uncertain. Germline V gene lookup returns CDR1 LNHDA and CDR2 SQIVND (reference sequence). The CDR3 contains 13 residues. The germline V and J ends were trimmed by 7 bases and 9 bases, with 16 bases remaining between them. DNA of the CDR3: TGTGCCAGTACTGAAACTTGGCGTGGTGAGCAGTTCTTC. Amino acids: CASTETWRGEQFF.

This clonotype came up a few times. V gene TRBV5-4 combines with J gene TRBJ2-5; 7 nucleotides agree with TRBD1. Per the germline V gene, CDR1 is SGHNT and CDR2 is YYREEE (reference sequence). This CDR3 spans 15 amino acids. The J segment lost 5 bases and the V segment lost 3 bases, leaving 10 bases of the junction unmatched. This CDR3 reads CASSWQGDGVETQYF. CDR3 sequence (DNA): TGTGCCAGCAGCTGGCAGGGGGACGGGGTGGAGACCCAGTACTTC.

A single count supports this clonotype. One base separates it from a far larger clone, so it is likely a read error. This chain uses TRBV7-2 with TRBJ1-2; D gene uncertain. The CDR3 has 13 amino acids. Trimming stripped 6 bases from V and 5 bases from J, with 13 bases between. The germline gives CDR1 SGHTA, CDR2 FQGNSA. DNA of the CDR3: TGTGCCAGCAGGAGGGAGAAAGCGTATGGCTACACCTTC. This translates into CASRREKAYGYTF.

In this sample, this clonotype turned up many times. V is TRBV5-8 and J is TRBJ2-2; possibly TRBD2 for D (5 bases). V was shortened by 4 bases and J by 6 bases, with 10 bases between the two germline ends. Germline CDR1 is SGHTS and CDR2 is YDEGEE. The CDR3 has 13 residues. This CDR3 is CASSPSGAGELFF. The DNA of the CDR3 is TGTGCCAGCAGCCCTTCCGGGGCCGGGGAGCTGTTTTTT. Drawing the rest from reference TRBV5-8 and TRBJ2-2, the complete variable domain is EAGVTQSPTHLIKTRGQQATLRCSPISGHTSVYWYQQALGLGLQFLLWYDEGEERNRGNFPPRFSGRQFPNYSSELNVNALELEDSALYLCASSPSGAGELFFGEGSRLTVL.

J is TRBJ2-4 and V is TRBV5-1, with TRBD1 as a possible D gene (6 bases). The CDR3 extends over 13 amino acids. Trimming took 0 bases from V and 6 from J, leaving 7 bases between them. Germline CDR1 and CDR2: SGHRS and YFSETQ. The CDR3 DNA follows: TGCGCCAGCAGCTTGGGACAGGCAAACATTCAGTACTTC. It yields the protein CASSLGQANIQYF.